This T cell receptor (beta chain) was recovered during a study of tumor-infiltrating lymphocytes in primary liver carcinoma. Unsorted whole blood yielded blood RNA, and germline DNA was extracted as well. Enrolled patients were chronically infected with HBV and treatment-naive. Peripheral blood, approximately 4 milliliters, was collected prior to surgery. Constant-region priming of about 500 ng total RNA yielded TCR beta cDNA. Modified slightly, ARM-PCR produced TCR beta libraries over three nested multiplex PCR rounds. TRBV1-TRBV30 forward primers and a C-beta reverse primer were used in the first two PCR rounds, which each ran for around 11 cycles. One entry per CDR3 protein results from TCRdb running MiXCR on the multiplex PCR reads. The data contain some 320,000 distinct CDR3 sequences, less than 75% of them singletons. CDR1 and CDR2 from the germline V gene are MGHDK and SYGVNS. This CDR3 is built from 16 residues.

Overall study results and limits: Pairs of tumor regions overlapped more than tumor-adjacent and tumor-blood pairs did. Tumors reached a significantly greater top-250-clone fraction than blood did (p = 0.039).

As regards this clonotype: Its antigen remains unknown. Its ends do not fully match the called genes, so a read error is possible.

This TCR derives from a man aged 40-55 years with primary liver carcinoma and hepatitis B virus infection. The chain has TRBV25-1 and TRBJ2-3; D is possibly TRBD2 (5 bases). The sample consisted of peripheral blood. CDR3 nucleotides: TGTGCCAGCAGTGACCCCGCCCGGGGAACCACAAATACGCAGTATTTT. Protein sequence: CASSDPARGTTNTQYF.